This T cell receptor (beta chain) was identified during a study of early T cells in non-severe SARS-CoV-2 infection. Individual cDNA molecules each received unique molecular identifiers attached to them. Each CDR3 protein is one row after TCRdb ran MiXCR on the 5' RACE reads. This sample has 87,000 or so distinct CDR3 sequences, with roughly an eighth found just once. This clonotype was recorded many times. Germline values: CDR1 SQVTM, CDR2 ANQGSEA. The V gene end was trimmed by 3 bases and the J gene end by 5 bases; junction bases not matched to a gene: 8. The CDR3 has 14 amino acids. This chain joins TRBV29-1 and TRBJ1-1; the match to TRBD1 covers 8 bases. The sequenced sample consisted of whole blood. This sequence was found in an adult who was a healthcare worker with PCR-confirmed SARS-CoV-2 infection or an uninfected control (not recorded which). The CDR3 bases are TGCAGCGTTGAGACCCAGGGGGCTCGGACTGAAGCTTTCTTT. It translates to CSVETQGARTEAFF.